These T cell receptor beta chains were read from a single sample in a study of T cells in localized non-small cell lung cancer. Using immunoSEQ multiplex PCR, the repertoire was profiled, and TCRdb retains in-frame clones only, with some absent. The sample shows about 41,000 clones, approximately 80% of them seen only once. Sequences were derived from PBMCs, sampled before any cancer treatment. These receptors came from a man between 35 and 75 years old with stage II lung adenocarcinoma. Both conserved end residues are part of each CDR3. D genes are given only for firm matches. Rows may omit the clone size; those that give it use once, few, many or a size class.

d_gene: TRBD2
abundance: NA
j_gene: TRBJ2-7
v_gene: TRBV6-1
CDR3aa: CATGSGGTYEQYF
CDR3nt: TGTGCCACCGGAAGCGGGGGGACCTACGAGCAGTACTTC

d_gene: NA
abundance: NA
j_gene: TRBJ1-2
v_gene: TRBV7-2
CDR3aa: CASSFGGGNYGYTF
CDR3nt: TGTGCCAGCAGCTTCGGTGGGGGGAACTATGGCTACACCTTC

d_gene: NA
abundance: NA
j_gene: TRBJ2-3
v_gene: TRBV5-1
CDR3aa: CASTEGDTQYF
CDR3nt: TGCGCCAGCACCGAGGGGGATACGCAGTATTTT

d_gene: TRBD2
abundance: NA
j_gene: TRBJ2-7
v_gene: TRBV2
CDR3aa: CASSEWVTSEYYEQYF
CDR3nt: TGTGCCAGCAGTGAATGGGTGACTAGCGAGTACTACGAGCAGTACTTC

d_gene: NA
abundance: NA
j_gene: TRBJ1-1
v_gene: TRBV19
CDR3aa: CASSAGITEAFF
CDR3nt: TGTGCCAGTAGTGCAGGAATCACTGAAGCTTTCTTT

d_gene: NA
abundance: NA
j_gene: TRBJ2-2
v_gene: TRBV7-8
CDR3aa: CASCRTRRCAGELFF
CDR3nt: TGTGCCAGCTGTCGCACCCGACGGTGCGCCGGGGAGCTGTTTTTT

d_gene: NA
abundance: NA
j_gene: TRBJ2-6
v_gene: TRBV29-1
CDR3aa: CSVGVPGKSGANVLTF
CDR3nt: TGCAGCGTTGGAGTCCCCGGGAAGTCTGGGGCCAACGTCCTGACTTTC

d_gene: NA
abundance: NA
j_gene: TRBJ2-3
v_gene: TRBV19
CDR3aa: CASSIGGWSTDTQYF
CDR3nt: TGTGCCAGTAGTATAGGCGGGTGGAGCACAGATACGCAGTATTTT

d_gene: NA
abundance: NA
j_gene: TRBJ2-2
v_gene: TRBV11-2
CDR3aa: CASSLEVTGSNTGELFF
CDR3nt: TGTGCCAGCAGCTTAGAAGTTACGGGGTCGAACACCGGGGAGCTGTTTTTT

d_gene: NA
abundance: NA
j_gene: TRBJ1-1
v_gene: TRBV18
CDR3aa: CASSTIPGGPNTEAFF
CDR3nt: TGTGCCAGCTCGACAATTCCCGGGGGACCGAACACTGAAGCTTTCTTT

d_gene: NA
abundance: NA
j_gene: TRBJ1-1
v_gene: TRBV28
CDR3aa: CASSSPSTEAFF
CDR3nt: TGTGCCAGCAGTTCCCCTAGCACTGAAGCTTTCTTT

d_gene: NA
abundance: NA
j_gene: TRBJ2-7
v_gene: TRBV13
CDR3aa: CASSLAASDEQYF
CDR3nt: TGTGCCAGCAGCTTAGCCGCAAGCGACGAGCAGTACTTC

d_gene: TRBD2
abundance: NA
j_gene: TRBJ2-7
v_gene: TRBV27
CDR3aa: CASRRLAGEYEQYF
CDR3nt: TGTGCCAGCAGACGACTAGCGGGCGAATACGAGCAGTACTTC

d_gene: NA
abundance: few
j_gene: TRBJ1-1
v_gene: TRBV7-8
CDR3aa: CASSLVTLGRGTEAFF
CDR3nt: TGTGCCAGCAGCTTAGTTACTCTGGGAAGGGGGACTGAAGCTTTCTTT

d_gene: TRBD1
abundance: NA
j_gene: TRBJ2-7
v_gene: TRBV27
CDR3aa: CASSQDRGREQYF
CDR3nt: TGTGCCAGCAGCCAGGACAGGGGGCGCGAGCAGTACTTC

d_gene: TRBD2
abundance: once
j_gene: TRBJ2-3
v_gene: TRBV6-1
CDR3aa: CASSEKKRGGTDTQYF
CDR3nt: TGTGCCAGCAGTGAAAAAAAGCGGGGTGGCACAGATACGCAGTATTTT

d_gene: TRBD2
abundance: NA
j_gene: TRBJ2-3
v_gene: TRBV7-9
CDR3aa: CASSLSGGVDTQYF
CDR3nt: TGTGCCAGCAGCTTAAGCGGGGGGGTGGATACGCAGTATTTT

d_gene: NA
abundance: few
j_gene: TRBJ2-4
v_gene: TRBV4-1
CDR3aa: CASSQEGRGYKNIQYF
CDR3nt: TGCGCCAGCAGCCAAGAAGGGAGAGGATACAAAAACATTCAGTACTTC

d_gene: NA
abundance: NA
j_gene: TRBJ2-7
v_gene: TRBV27
CDR3aa: CASSLVAGSPYEQYF
CDR3nt: TGTGCCAGCAGTTTAGTAGCTGGCTCACCCTACGAGCAGTACTTC

d_gene: NA
abundance: NA
j_gene: TRBJ2-1
v_gene: TRBV7-9
CDR3aa: CASSLPSESSYNEQFF
CDR3nt: TGTGCCAGCAGCCTCCCTAGTGAGAGCTCCTACAATGAGCAGTTCTTC

d_gene: NA
abundance: few
j_gene: TRBJ1-5
v_gene: TRBV6-5
CDR3aa: CASSGTNGKPQHF
CDR3nt: TGTGCCAGCAGTGGGACAAATGGAAAGCCCCAGCATTTT

d_gene: TRBD2
abundance: NA
j_gene: TRBJ2-5
v_gene: TRBV27
CDR3aa: CASSTRTSGDLRTQYF
CDR3nt: TGTGCCAGCAGTACACGGACTAGCGGGGACCTCCGGACCCAGTACTTC

d_gene: TRBD1
abundance: few
j_gene: TRBJ2-2
v_gene: TRBV7-9
CDR3aa: CASSSSYRGNTGELFF
CDR3nt: TGTGCCAGCAGCTCTTCATACAGGGGGAACACCGGGGAGCTGTTTTTT

d_gene: NA
abundance: once
j_gene: TRBJ2-1
v_gene: TRBV6-5
CDR3aa: CASSNGGYEQFF
CDR3nt: TGTGCCAGCAGTAACGGGGGATATGAGCAGTTCTTC

d_gene: NA
abundance: NA
j_gene: TRBJ2-7
v_gene: TRBV2
CDR3aa: CASSEDQGSSYEQYF
CDR3nt: TGTGCCAGCAGTGAAGACCAGGGGAGCTCCTACGAGCAGTACTTC

d_gene: NA
abundance: NA
j_gene: TRBJ1-5
v_gene: TRBV4-1
CDR3aa: CASSPLVVGGNQPQHF
CDR3nt: TGCGCCAGCAGCCCACTAGTGGTGGGGGGCAATCAGCCCCAGCATTTT

d_gene: NA
abundance: NA
j_gene: TRBJ1-3
v_gene: TRBV7-9
CDR3aa: CASRPAGVGNTIYF
CDR3nt: TGTGCCAGCAGGCCCGCAGGGGTCGGAAACACCATATATTTT